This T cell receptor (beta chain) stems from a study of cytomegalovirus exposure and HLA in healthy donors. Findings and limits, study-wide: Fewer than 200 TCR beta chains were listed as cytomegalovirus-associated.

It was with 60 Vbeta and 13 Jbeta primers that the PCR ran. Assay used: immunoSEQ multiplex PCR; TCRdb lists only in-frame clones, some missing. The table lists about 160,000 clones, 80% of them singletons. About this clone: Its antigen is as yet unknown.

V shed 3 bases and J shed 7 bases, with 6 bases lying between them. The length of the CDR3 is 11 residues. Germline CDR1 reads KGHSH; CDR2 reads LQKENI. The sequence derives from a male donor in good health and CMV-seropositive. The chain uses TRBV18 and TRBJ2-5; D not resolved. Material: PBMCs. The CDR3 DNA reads TGTGCCAGCTCACCCGAGAGGACCCAGTACTTC. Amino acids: CASSPERTQYF. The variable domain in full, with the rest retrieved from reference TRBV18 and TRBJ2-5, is NAGVMQNPRHLVRRRGQEARLRCSPMKGHSHVYWYRQLPEEGLKFMVYLQKENIIDESGMPKERFSAEFPKEGPSILRIQQVVRGDSAAYFCASSPERTQYFGPGTRLLVL.